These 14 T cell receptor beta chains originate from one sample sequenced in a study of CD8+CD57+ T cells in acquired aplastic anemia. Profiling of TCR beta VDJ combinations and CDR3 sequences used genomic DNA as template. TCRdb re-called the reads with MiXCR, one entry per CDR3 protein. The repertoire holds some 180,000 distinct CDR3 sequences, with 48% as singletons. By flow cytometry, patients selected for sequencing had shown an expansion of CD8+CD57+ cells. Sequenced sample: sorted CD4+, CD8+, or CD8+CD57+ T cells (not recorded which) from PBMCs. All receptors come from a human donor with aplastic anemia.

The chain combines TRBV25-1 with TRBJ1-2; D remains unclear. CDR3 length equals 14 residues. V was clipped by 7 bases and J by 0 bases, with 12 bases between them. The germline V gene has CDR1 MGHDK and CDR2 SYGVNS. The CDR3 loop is CASTDVEANYGYTF. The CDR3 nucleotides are TGTGCCAGCACGGACGTAGAAGCTAACTATGGCTACACCTTC.

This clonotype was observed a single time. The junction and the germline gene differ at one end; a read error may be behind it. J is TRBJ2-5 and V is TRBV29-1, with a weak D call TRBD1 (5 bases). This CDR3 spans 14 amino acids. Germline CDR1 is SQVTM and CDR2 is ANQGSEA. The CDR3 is CSVIRQKDQETQCF. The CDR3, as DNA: TGCAGCGTAATACGACAGAAAGACCAAGAGACCCAGTGCTTC.

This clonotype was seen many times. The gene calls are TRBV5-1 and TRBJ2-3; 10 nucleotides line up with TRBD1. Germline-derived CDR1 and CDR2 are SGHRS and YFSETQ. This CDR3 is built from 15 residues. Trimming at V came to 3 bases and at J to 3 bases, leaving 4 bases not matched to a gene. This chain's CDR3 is CASSSADRGTDTQYF. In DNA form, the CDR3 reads TGCGCCAGCAGCTCGGCGGACAGGGGGACAGATACGCAGTATTTT. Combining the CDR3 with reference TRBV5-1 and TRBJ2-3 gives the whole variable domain KAGVTQTPRYLIKTRGQQVTLSCSPISGHRSVSWYQQTPGQGLQFLFEYFSETQRNKGNFPGRFSGRQFSNSRSEMNVSTLELGDSALYLCASSSADRGTDTQYFGPGTRLTVL.

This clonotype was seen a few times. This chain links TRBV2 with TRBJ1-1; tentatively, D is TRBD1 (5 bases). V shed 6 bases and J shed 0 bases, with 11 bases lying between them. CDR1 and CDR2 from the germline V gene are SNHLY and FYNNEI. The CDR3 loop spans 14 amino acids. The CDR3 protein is CASRFDSMNTEAFF. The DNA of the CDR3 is TGTGCCAGCAGATTCGACAGCATGAACACTGAAGCTTTCTTT.

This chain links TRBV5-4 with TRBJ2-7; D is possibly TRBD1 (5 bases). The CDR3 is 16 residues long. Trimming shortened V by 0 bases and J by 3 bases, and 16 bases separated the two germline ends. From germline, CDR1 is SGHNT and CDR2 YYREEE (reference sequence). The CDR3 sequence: CASSLAVGRVNYEQYF. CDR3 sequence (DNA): TGTGCCAGCAGCTTGGCCGTTGGCAGGGTAAACTACGAGCAGTACTTC.

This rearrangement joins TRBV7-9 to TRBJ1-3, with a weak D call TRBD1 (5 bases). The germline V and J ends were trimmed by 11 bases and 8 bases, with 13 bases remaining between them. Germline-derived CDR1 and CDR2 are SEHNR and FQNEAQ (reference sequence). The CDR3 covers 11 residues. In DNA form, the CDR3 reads TGTGCCTGGAAGGGGATGGACACCATATATTTT. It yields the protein CAWKGMDTIYF. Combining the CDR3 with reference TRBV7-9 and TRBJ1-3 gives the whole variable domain DTGVSQNPRHKITKRGQNVTFRCDPISEHNRLYWYRQTLGQGPEFLTYFQNEAQLEKSRLLSDRFSAERPKGSFSTLEIQRTEQGDSAMYLCAWKGMDTIYFGEGSWLTVV.

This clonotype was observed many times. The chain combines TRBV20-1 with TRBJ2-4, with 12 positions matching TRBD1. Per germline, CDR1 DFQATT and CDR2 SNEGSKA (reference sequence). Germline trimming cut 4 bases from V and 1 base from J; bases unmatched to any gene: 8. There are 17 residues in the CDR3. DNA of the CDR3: TGCAGTGCTACACCGGGACAGGGGGCGCGGGCCAAAAACATTCAGTACTTC. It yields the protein CSATPGQGARAKNIQYF.

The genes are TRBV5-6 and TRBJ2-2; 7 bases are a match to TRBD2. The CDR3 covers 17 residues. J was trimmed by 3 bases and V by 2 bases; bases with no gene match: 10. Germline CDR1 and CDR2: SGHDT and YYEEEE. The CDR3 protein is CASSFDRGVLYTGELFF. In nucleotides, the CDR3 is TGTGCCAGCAGCTTTGATCGGGGGGTTTTGTACACCGGGGAGCTGTTTTTT.

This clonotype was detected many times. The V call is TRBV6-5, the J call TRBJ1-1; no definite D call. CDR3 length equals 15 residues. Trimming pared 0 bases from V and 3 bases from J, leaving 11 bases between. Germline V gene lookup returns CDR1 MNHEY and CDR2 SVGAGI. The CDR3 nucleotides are TGTGCCAGCAGTTACTCGACTCGCTCGGACACTGAAGCTTTCTTT. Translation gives CASSYSTRSDTEAFF.

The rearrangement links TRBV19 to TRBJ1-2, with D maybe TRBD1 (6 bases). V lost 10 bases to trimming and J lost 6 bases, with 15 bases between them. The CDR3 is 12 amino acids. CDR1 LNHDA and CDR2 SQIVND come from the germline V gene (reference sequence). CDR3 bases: TGTGCCACTCCGGACAGTTCGAATGGCTACACCTTC. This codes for CATPDSSNGYTF.

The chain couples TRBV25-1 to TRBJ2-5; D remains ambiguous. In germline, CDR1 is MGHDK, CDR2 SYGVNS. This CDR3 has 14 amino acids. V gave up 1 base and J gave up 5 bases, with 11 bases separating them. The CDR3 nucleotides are TGTGCCAGCAGTGAATTTTACATTTCGGAGACCCAGTACTTC. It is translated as CASSEFYISETQYF.

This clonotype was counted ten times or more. CDR3 in amino acids: CASSPGQFTGELFF. The CDR3 DNA sequence: TGTGCCAGCAGCCCCGGACAGTTCACCGGGGAGCTGTTTTTT. The chain employs TRBV7-6 and TRBJ2-2, with D possibly being TRBD1 (6 bases). Deletions cut 5 bases from V and 4 bases from J, with 11 bases between. The V gene's germline CDR1 is SGHVS and CDR2 FNYEAQ. CDR3 length: 14 residues.

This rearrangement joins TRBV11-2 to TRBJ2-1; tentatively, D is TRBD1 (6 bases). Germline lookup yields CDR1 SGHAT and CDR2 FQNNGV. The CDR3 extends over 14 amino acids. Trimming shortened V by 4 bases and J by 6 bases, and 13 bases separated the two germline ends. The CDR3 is CASSSSLQGNEQFF. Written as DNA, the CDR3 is TGTGCCAGCAGCTCATCCCTACAGGGCAATGAGCAGTTCTTC.

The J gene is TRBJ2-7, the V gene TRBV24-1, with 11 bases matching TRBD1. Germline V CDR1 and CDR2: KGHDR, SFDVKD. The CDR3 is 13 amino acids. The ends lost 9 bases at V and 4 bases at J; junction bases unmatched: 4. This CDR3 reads CATGGTGGYEQYF. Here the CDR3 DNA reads TGTGCCACCGGTGGGACAGGGGGTTACGAGCAGTACTTC.